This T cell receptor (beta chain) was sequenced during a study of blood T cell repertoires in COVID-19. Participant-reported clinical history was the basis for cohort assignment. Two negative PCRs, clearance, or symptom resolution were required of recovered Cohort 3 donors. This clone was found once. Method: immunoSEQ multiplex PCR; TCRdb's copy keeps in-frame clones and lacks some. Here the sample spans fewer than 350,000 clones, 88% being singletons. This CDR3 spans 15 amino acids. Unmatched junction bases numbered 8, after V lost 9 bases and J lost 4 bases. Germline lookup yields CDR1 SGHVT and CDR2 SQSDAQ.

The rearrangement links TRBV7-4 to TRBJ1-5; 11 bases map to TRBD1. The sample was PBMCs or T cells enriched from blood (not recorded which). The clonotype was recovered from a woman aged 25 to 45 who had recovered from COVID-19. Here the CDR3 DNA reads TGTGCCAGAAGGACCGGGACAGGGGGTAATCAGCCCCAGCATTTT. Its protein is CARRTGTGGNQPQHF. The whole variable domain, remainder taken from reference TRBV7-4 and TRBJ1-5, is GAGVSQSPRYKVAKRGRDVALRCDSISGHVTLYWYRQTLGQGSEVLTYSQSDAQRDKSGRPSGRFSAERPERSVSTLKIQRTEQGDSAVYLCARRTGTGGNQPQHFGDGTRLSIL.